This TCR beta chain is from a study of blood T cell repertoires in COVID-19. Study at large: COVID-19 samples collected from the United States, Italy and Spain covered acute and convalescent phases.

Libraries were prepared by immunoSEQ multiplex PCR; TCRdb keeps only in-frame clonotypes and omits some of them. The sample lists 300,000 or so clones; roughly 86% were seen once. Germline CDR1 and CDR2: KGHDR and SFDVKD. The CDR3 runs 14 residues. Losses at the gene ends were 9 bases for V and 5 bases for J; bases not matched to a gene: 5. The clonotype was recovered from a woman aged 45-60 years with acute or convalescent COVID-19. The sample taken for sequencing was peripheral blood. J is TRBJ2-1 and V is TRBV24-1; 11 bases line up with TRBD2. The CDR3 loop is CATSRTSGHNEQFF. The CDR3, as DNA: TGTGCCACCTCCCGGACTAGCGGGCACAATGAGCAGTTCTTC.